This passage covers 21 T cell receptor beta chains from one sample sequenced in a study of graft-versus-host responses after intestinal transplantation. These receptors have no known antigen. TCRdb's copy holds only in-frame clones and misses some; the assay was immunoSEQ multiplex PCR. The table has some 96,000 clones, roughly 87% seen once; the top ten hold around 0.98%. The sample consisted of unstimulated CD4+ T cells sorted from spleen or lymph node cells, taken before transplant. Receptor source: a human donor who was the organ donor for an intestinal transplant.

The chain links TRBV30 to TRBJ2-3; D remains unclear. The germline V gene has CDR1 GTSNPN and CDR2 SVGIG (reference sequence). V lost 0 bases, J lost 2 bases, and 12 bases lay in between. The CDR3 totals 15 residues. The CDR3: CAWSVKSTTTDTQYF. CDR3 bases: TGTGCCTGGAGTGTTAAGTCAACAACCACAGATACGCAGTATTTT.

The chain joins TRBV5-1 to TRBJ1-4; 10 nucleotides align to TRBD1. The V segment lost 4 bases and the J segment 5 bases; nucleotides outside the gene matches: 8. Germline CDR1 and CDR2: SGHRS and YFSETQ. The CDR3 has 16 amino acids. This CDR3 is CASSGGQGHYNEKLFF. The CDR3 coding sequence is TGCGCCAGCAGCGGGGGACAGGGGCACTACAATGAAAAACTGTTTTTT.

This rearrangement joins TRBV4-1 to TRBJ1-1; 7 bases are shared with TRBD1. V lost 0 bases to trimming and J lost 0 bases; unmatched junction nucleotides: 4. The CDR3 runs to 16 residues. Germline V lookup: CDR1 MGHRA, CDR2 YSYEKL. The CDR3 is CASSQDPGQLNTEAFF. As DNA, the CDR3 is TGCGCCAGCAGCCAAGACCCGGGACAGCTGAACACTGAAGCTTTCTTT.

This clone has more than one count but fewer than ten. J is TRBJ1-3 and V is TRBV5-1; D not resolved. This CDR3 spans 12 amino acids. Germline V gene sequence: CDR1 SGHRS, CDR2 YFSETQ. Trimming cost V 3 bases and J 0 bases, with 1 base left between them. CDR3 sequence reads: CASSYSGNTIYF. CDR3 DNA sequence: TGCGCCAGCAGCTACTCTGGAAACACCATATATTTT.

The rearrangement uses TRBV4-1 and TRBJ1-2, with 8 bases lining up with TRBD1. This CDR3 spans 16 amino acids. Germline V CDR1 and CDR2: MGHRA, YSYEKL. J lost 4 bases, V lost 1 base, and 8 bases had no gene match. CDR3 sequence reads: CASSQVLTGATYGYTF. As DNA, the CDR3 is TGCGCCAGCAGCCAAGTCTTGACAGGGGCCACCTATGGCTACACCTTC.

The chain couples TRBV19 to TRBJ1-2; 12 bases map to TRBD1. Trimming cost V 5 bases and J 4 bases; bases outside gene matches: 5. The CDR3 spans 15 residues. The germline V gene has CDR1 LNHDA and CDR2 SQIVND (reference sequence). The CDR3 protein is CASSVGQGATYGYTF. Written as DNA, the CDR3 is TGTGCCAGTAGTGTGGGACAGGGGGCTACCTATGGCTACACCTTC.

The rearrangement joins TRBV9 to TRBJ1-2; 9 bases are shared with TRBD1. V shed 3 bases and J 5 bases; nucleotides not matched to a gene: 2. This CDR3 is built from 13 residues. Germline CDR1 SGDLS, CDR2 YYNGEE. The CDR3 spells CASSATGGYGYTF. DNA of the CDR3: TGTGCCAGCAGCGCGACAGGGGGGTATGGCTACACCTTC.

This clone was detected once. V usage is TRBV6-6 and J usage is TRBJ1-2; D may be TRBD1 (5 bases). V shed 8 bases and J shed 6 bases, with 25 bases lying between them. CDR1 and CDR2 from the germline V gene are MNHNY and SVGAGI (reference sequence). This CDR3 has 16 amino acids. This CDR3 is CASGLAVGEKNDGYTF. Here the CDR3 DNA reads TGTGCCAGCGGCCTCGCGGTGGGGGAGAAAAATGATGGCTACACCTTC.

The chain couples TRBV25-1 to TRBJ2-7, with a tentative D call TRBD2 (7 bases). The CDR3 runs to 14 residues. Looked up from germline, CDR1 is MGHDK and CDR2 is SYGVNS. V was pared by 3 bases and J by 9 bases, with 18 bases between. CDR3 region: CASSDRWGGAGQYF. For the CDR3, the DNA is TGTGCCAGCAGTGACCGCTGGGGGGGCGCAGGGCAGTACTTC.

This clone was detected a few times. The chain carries TRBV28 and TRBJ2-7; 10 bases fit TRBD2. Germline CDR1 MDHEN, CDR2 SYDVKM. J was trimmed by 3 bases and V by 6 bases; bases with no gene match: 8. This CDR3 has 15 amino acids. The CDR3 here is CASRFSGGSGYEQYF. The CDR3, as DNA: TGTGCCAGCAGATTTAGCGGGGGGTCTGGCTACGAGCAGTACTTC.

V usage is TRBV15 and J usage is TRBJ1-4; D may be TRBD1 (6 bases). V was shortened by 1 base and J by 7 bases, with 16 bases between the two germline ends. Per germline, CDR1 LNHNV and CDR2 YYDKDF (reference sequence). This CDR3 is built from 16 residues. The CDR3: CATSRGASQGGEKLFF. CDR3 DNA sequence: TGTGCCACCAGCAGAGGGGCCTCCCAAGGGGGTGAAAAACTGTTTTTT.

The chain carries TRBV5-1 and TRBJ1-3, with a weak D call TRBD1 (6 bases). The V gene lost 4 bases and the J gene lost 2 bases, with 10 bases spanning the gap. This CDR3 has 14 amino acids. Germline V CDR1 and CDR2: SGHRS, YFSETQ. The CDR3 DNA is TGCGCCAGCAGCCCCACAGGGACTGGAAACACCATATATTTT. It codes for CASSPTGTGNTIYF.

This clone was picked up a small number of times. V usage is TRBV25-1 and J usage is TRBJ1-2; no reliable D call. This CDR3 comprises 13 residues. Trimming removed 8 bases at V and 2 bases at J, with 12 bases between. Germline CDR1 is MGHDK and CDR2 is SYGVNS. In DNA form, the CDR3 reads TGTGCCAGCCGCGGGTCCGCCAACTATGGCTACACCTTC. Amino acids: CASRGSANYGYTF.

J is TRBJ1-2 and V is TRBV6-1; D is unresolved. Germline values: CDR1 MNHNS, CDR2 SASEGT. CDR3 size: 15 residues. V was trimmed by 2 bases and J by 1 base, leaving 11 bases between them. This CDR3 reads CASSERSGLNYGYTF. The CDR3 nucleotides are TGTGCCAGCAGTGAACGGTCAGGTCTTAACTATGGCTACACCTTC.

The chain recombines TRBV5-1 with TRBJ2-1; 8 bases match TRBD2. The CDR3 spans 14 residues. Germline CDR1 is SGHRS and CDR2 is YFSETQ. V dropped 3 bases and J dropped 5; count of bases not matched to a gene: 4. The CDR3 bases are TGCGCCAGCAGCTCGGGGGGGCCGAACAATGAGCAGTTCTTC. Residues: CASSSGGPNNEQFF. Full variable domain (outside the CDR3, taken from reference TRBV5-1 and TRBJ2-1): KAGVTQTPRYLIKTRGQQVTLSCSPISGHRSVSWYQQTPGQGLQFLFEYFSETQRNKGNFPGRFSGRQFSNSRSEMNVSTLELGDSALYLCASSSGGPNNEQFFGPGTRLTVL.

This clone was seen a single time. The rearrangement links TRBV6-6 to TRBJ1-3; 7 positions agree with TRBD1. Germline loops: CDR1 MNHNY, CDR2 SVGAGI (reference sequence). The CDR3 covers 15 residues. The J segment lost 2 bases and the V segment lost 0 bases, leaving 1 base of the junction unmatched. CDR3: CASSYSTGPGNTIYF. The CDR3 DNA reads TGTGCCAGCAGTTACTCGACAGGGCCTGGAAACACCATATATTTT.

The chain has TRBV7-9 and TRBJ2-3, with a possible D match to TRBD2 (6 bases). Germline values: CDR1 SEHNR, CDR2 FQNEAQ (reference sequence). This CDR3 comprises 15 residues. Trimming removed 5 bases from V and 0 bases from J, with 12 bases in between. The CDR3 sequence is CASSLLATSTDTQYF. The CDR3, as DNA: TGTGCCAGCAGCCTTCTAGCGACTAGCACAGATACGCAGTATTTT.

This clone has only one observation. V gene TRBV5-6 combines with J gene TRBJ2-1, with D possibly matching TRBD1 (5 bases). Germline-derived CDR1 and CDR2 are SGHDT and YYEEEE. The CDR3 length is 15 residues. V lost 4 bases, J lost 4 bases, and 15 bases lay in between. The CDR3 sequence: CASSQSTDSYNEQFF. CDR3 nucleotides: TGTGCCAGCAGCCAAAGTACCGACAGTTACAATGAGCAGTTCTTC.

The chain couples TRBV6-4 to TRBJ2-3; TRBD2 matches at 9 bases. CDR1 and CDR2 (germline): MRHNA, SNTAGT. This CDR3 has 16 residues. With 2 bases clipped from V and 0 bases from J, the junction kept 3 bases outside the gene matches. This chain's CDR3 is CASSDLAGGSTDTQYF. The CDR3, as DNA: TGTGCCAGCAGTGACCTGGCGGGGGGGAGCACAGATACGCAGTATTTT.

The chain combines TRBV20-1 with TRBJ2-1, with no clear D. V lost 4 bases, J lost 9 bases, and 10 bases lay in between. CDR1 and CDR2 from the germline V gene are DFQATT and SNEGSKA (reference sequence). CDR3 size: 11 residues. The CDR3 region has the DNA TGCAGTGCTAACCCCGGAACTGAGCAGTTCTTC. This translates into CSANPGTEQFF.

This sequence joins TRBV4-2 and TRBJ1-1; D is possibly TRBD1 (6 bases). The CDR3 extends over 13 amino acids. V lost 0 bases, J lost 8 bases, and 10 bases lay in between. CDR1 and CDR2 (germline): LGHNA, YNFKEQ. This chain's CDR3 is CASSQDQGLEAFF. The CDR3 DNA reads TGTGCCAGCAGCCAAGATCAGGGGTTAGAAGCTTTCTTT.